Listed below are T cell receptor beta chains from one sample, sequenced in a study of blood T cell repertoires in COVID-19. Measured with immunoSEQ multiplex PCR; TCRdb has only the in-frame clones, and not every one. The table has roughly 380,000 clones, more than 70% seen once. Material for sequencing was peripheral blood. Receptor source: an older woman with COVID-19, enrolled during active disease. Each CDR3 is given with its conserved first and last residue. Each record gives: clone size, D gene, V gene, J gene, CDR3 protein, CDR3 DNA. A D gene is named only where the DNA matches it firmly. Clone size is not always given. Where it is, it says once, few, many or a class for expanded clones.

size: -; D: -; V: TRBV6-5; J: TRBJ2-7; CDR3: CASSYGPTGSREQYF; DNA: TGTGCCAGCAGTTACGGACCTACAGGGTCGAGGGAGCAGTACTTC
size: -; D: -; V: TRBV27; J: TRBJ1-5; CDR3: CASRPQRGGNQPQHF; DNA: TGTGCCAGCAGACCCCAGAGGGGAGGGAATCAGCCCCAGCATTTT
size: -; D: TRBD2; V: TRBV5-1; J: TRBJ2-2; CDR3: CASSLGLADTGELFF; DNA: TGCGCCAGCAGCTTGGGTCTAGCGGATACCGGGGAGCTGTTTTTT
size: few; D: -; V: TRBV28; J: TRBJ1-6; CDR3: CASSLTGNSPLHF; DNA: TGTGCCAGCAGTTTAACCGGTAATTCACCCCTCCACTTT
size: -; D: TRBD2; V: TRBV7-2; J: TRBJ2-1; CDR3: CASSVTSGGASEQFF; DNA: TGTGCCAGCAGCGTTACAAGCGGGGGGGCGAGTGAGCAGTTCTTC
size: -; D: TRBD1; V: TRBV12-5; J: TRBJ2-5; CDR3: CASGLTGTGSWETQYF; DNA: TGTGCTAGTGGTTTGACGGGGACAGGGAGCTGGGAGACCCAGTACTTC
size: -; D: -; V: TRBV5-5; J: TRBJ1-1; CDR3: CASSRRTDYATEAFF; DNA: TGTGCCAGCAGCAGAAGGACAGACTACGCAACTGAAGCTTTCTTT
size: -; D: -; V: TRBV7-2; J: TRBJ1-3; CDR3: CASSYDGASTAGNTIYF; DNA: TGTGCCAGCAGTTACGATGGGGCCTCAACTGCGGGAAACACCATATATTTT
size: -; D: -; V: TRBV5-1; J: TRBJ2-5; CDR3: CASSLTSTGETQYF; DNA: TGCGCCAGCAGCTTGACATCAACGGGAGAGACCCAGTACTTC
size: -; D: -; V: TRBV5-1; J: TRBJ1-1; CDR3: CASSPNRATEAFF; DNA: TGCGCCAGCAGCCCCAACAGGGCCACTGAAGCTTTCTTT
size: -; D: -; V: TRBV3-1/TRBV3-2; J: TRBJ2-7; CDR3: CASSLIPGGSYEQYF; DNA: TGTGCCAGCAGCCTTATACCCGGGGGCTCCTACGAGCAGTACTTC
size: -; D: -; V: TRBV5-1; J: TRBJ2-3; CDR3: CASSLFTSADTQYF; DNA: TGCGCCAGCAGCTTGTTTACATCCGCAGATACGCAGTATTTT
size: -; D: TRBD1; V: TRBV19; J: TRBJ1-5; CDR3: CASTSGAGGPSNQPQHF; DNA: TGTGCCAGTACCTCGGGGGCAGGGGGCCCTAGCAATCAGCCCCAGCATTTT
size: -; D: -; V: TRBV5-6; J: TRBJ2-2; CDR3: CASSPVPTGELFF; DNA: TGTGCCAGCAGCCCCGTCCCTACCGGGGAGCTGTTTTTT
size: -; D: TRBD1; V: TRBV7-2; J: TRBJ1-6; CDR3: CASSLATLDRGNSPLHF; DNA: TGTGCCAGCAGCTTAGCGACCCTGGACAGGGGTAATTCACCCCTCCACTTT
size: -; D: TRBD1; V: TRBV6-6; J: TRBJ1-6; CDR3: CATVEGDRANSPLHF; DNA: TGTGCCACTGTTGAAGGGGACAGGGCTAATTCACCCCTCCACTTT
size: few; D: -; V: TRBV13; J: TRBJ1-1; CDR3: CASKSGAGNTEAFF; DNA: TGTGCCAGCAAGTCGGGAGCTGGGAACACTGAAGCTTTCTTT
size: once; D: -; V: TRBV11-2; J: TRBJ2-1; CDR3: CASSLVLAGSPNNEQFF; DNA: TGTGCCAGCAGCTTAGTTCTTGCGGGTTCCCCCAACAATGAGCAGTTCTTC
size: -; D: -; V: TRBV4-2; J: TRBJ1-1; CDR3: CASSQEVHGDTEAFF; DNA: TGTGCCAGCAGCCAAGAAGTCCACGGAGACACTGAAGCTTTCTTT
size: -; D: -; V: TRBV21-1; J: TRBJ1-1; CDR3: CATRRGPEAFF; DNA: TGTGCCACCAGAAGGGGGCCGGAAGCTTTCTTT
size: -; D: TRBD1; V: TRBV7-8; J: TRBJ1-2; CDR3: CASSSGTGRRGYTF; DNA: TGTGCCAGCAGTTCCGGGACAGGGCGTCGTGGCTACACCTTC
size: -; D: TRBD1; V: TRBV28; J: TRBJ2-7; CDR3: CASIAYGTGVFHEQYF; DNA: TGTGCCAGCATAGCGTACGGGACAGGGGTTTTCCACGAGCAGTACTTC
size: -; D: -; V: TRBV6-1; J: TRBJ1-1; CDR3: CASSEPGRSKGGTEAFF; DNA: TGTGCCAGCAGTGAGCCGGGCCGATCTAAGGGGGGGACTGAAGCTTTCTTT
size: -; D: -; V: TRBV29-1; J: TRBJ1-2; CDR3: CSVEEMGRTNYGYTF; DNA: TGCAGCGTTGAAGAAATGGGCCGAACTAACTATGGCTACACCTTC
size: -; D: TRBD1; V: TRBV12-3/TRBV12-4; J: TRBJ1-2; CDR3: CASRRTGVDGYTF; DNA: TGTGCCAGCAGGAGGACAGGAGTGGATGGCTACACCTTC
size: -; D: TRBD1; V: TRBV6-1; J: TRBJ1-6; CDR3: CASSEGGQGASPLHF; DNA: TGTGCCAGCAGTGAGGGGGGACAGGGAGCATCACCCCTCCACTTT
size: -; D: TRBD1; V: TRBV7-9; J: TRBJ2-2; CDR3: CASSLEQGASTGELFF; DNA: TGTGCCAGCAGCTTAGAACAGGGGGCTTCGACCGGGGAGCTGTTTTTT
size: -; D: TRBD1; V: TRBV7-9; J: TRBJ2-3; CDR3: CASSLGRGRTDTQYF; DNA: TGTGCCAGCAGCTTAGGAAGGGGGCGGACAGATACGCAGTATTTT
size: -; D: TRBD1; V: TRBV4-1; J: TRBJ1-2; CDR3: CASSQRTGIGYTF; DNA: TGCGCCAGCAGCCAAAGGACAGGGATTGGCTACACCTTC
size: once; D: -; V: TRBV2; J: TRBJ1-5; CDR3: CASRLNQPQHF; DNA: TGTGCCAGCAGACTAAATCAGCCCCAGCATTTT
size: -; D: TRBD2; V: TRBV19; J: TRBJ2-6; CDR3: CASSIPQGGIGANVLTF; DNA: TGTGCCAGTAGTATCCCCCAGGGAGGGATTGGGGCCAACGTCCTGACTTTC
size: -; D: -; V: TRBV5-5; J: TRBJ1-1; CDR3: CASSFGGVWNTEAFF; DNA: TGTGCCAGCAGCTTTGGAGGGGTATGGAACACTGAAGCTTTCTTT
size: -; D: -; V: TRBV7-3; J: TRBJ2-3; CDR3: CASSLTLGGTDTQYF; DNA: TGTGCCAGCAGCTTAACGTTAGGGGGCACAGATACGCAGTATTTT
size: -; D: -; V: TRBV28; J: TRBJ1-6; CDR3: CASSFGWQGNSPLHF; DNA: TGTGCCAGCAGTTTTGGGTGGCAGGGGAATTCACCCCTCCACTTT
size: -; D: TRBD1; V: TRBV19; J: TRBJ1-1; CDR3: CATLLQPGQGITEAFF; DNA: TGTGCCACCCTTCTACAACCGGGACAGGGTATCACTGAAGCTTTCTTT
size: -; D: TRBD1; V: TRBV9; J: TRBJ1-6; CDR3: CASSRQGVGSPLHF; DNA: TGTGCCAGCAGCAGACAGGGGGTTGGATCACCCCTCCACTTT
size: -; D: -; V: TRBV10-2; J: TRBJ1-2; CDR3: CASSEARPGYSNYGYTF; DNA: TGCGCCAGCAGTGAAGCCAGGCCAGGATATAGTAACTATGGCTACACCTTC
size: -; D: -; V: TRBV6-1; J: TRBJ2-7; CDR3: CASSEDSSYEQYF; DNA: TGTGCCAGCAGTGAGGACAGCTCCTACGAGCAGTACTTC